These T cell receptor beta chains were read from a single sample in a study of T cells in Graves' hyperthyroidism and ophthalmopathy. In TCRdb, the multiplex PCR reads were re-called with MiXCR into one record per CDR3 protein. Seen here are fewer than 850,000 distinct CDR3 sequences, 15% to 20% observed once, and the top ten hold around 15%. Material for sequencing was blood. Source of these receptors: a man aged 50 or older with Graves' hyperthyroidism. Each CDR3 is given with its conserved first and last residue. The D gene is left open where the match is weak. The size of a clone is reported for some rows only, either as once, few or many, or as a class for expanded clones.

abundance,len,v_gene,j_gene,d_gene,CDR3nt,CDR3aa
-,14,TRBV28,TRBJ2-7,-,TGTGCCAGCAGCATGAGGGGCAGGGACTACGAGCAGTACTTC,CASSMRGRDYEQYF
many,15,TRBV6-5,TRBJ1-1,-,TGTGCCAGCAGTTACTCGAGGGCAGGGAACACTGAAGCTTTCTTT,CASSYSRAGNTEAFF
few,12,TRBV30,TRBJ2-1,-,TGTGCCTGGGGACGGACATACAATGAGCAGTTCTTC,CAWGRTYNEQFF
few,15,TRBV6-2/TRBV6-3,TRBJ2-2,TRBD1,TGTGCCAGCACCACGACAGGGAAGGGCACCGGGGAGCTGTTTTTT,CASTTTGKGTGELFF
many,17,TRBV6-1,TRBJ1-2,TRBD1,TGTGCCAGCAGTGAGCCGGGACAGGGTTTGGAGGGGTATGGCTACACCTTC,CASSEPGQGLEGYGYTF
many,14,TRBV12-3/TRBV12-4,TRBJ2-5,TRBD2,TGTGCCAGCCGGACTAGCGGAGCACAAGAGACCCAGTACTTC,CASRTSGAQETQYF
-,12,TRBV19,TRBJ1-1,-,TGTGCCAGTACCCAGGACTTGCTCGGAGCTTTCTTT,CASTQDLLGAFF
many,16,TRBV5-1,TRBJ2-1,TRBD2,TGCGCCAGCAGCCGTACGGGACTAGCGGGACGAGATGAGCAGTTCTTC,CASSRTGLAGRDEQFF
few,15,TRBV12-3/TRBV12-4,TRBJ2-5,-,TGTGCCAGCAGTTCCAACCGTGGTGCGATAGAGACCCAGTACTTC,CASSSNRGAIETQYF
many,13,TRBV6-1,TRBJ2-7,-,TGTGCCAGCAGAGCGACAGGCTCCTACGAGCAGTACTTC,CASRATGSYEQYF
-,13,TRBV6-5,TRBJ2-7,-,TGTGCCAGCAGTTACTCGAGACCCCACGAGCAGTACTTC,CASSYSRPHEQYF
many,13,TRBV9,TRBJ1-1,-,TGTGCCAGCAGCGTAGCGGTTAACACTGAAGCTTTCTTT,CASSVAVNTEAFF
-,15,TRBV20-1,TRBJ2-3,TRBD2,TGCAGTGCTAGCTCGGCTAGCGGGTCCACAGATACGCAGTATTTT,CSASSASGSTDTQYF
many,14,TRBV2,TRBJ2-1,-,TGTGCCAGCAGAGAATTCACTAGTTCCAATGAGCAGTTCTTC,CASREFTSSNEQFF
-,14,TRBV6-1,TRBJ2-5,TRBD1,TGTGCCAGCAGTCGGACAGGGGGCGCCGAGACCCAGTACTTC,CASSRTGGAETQYF
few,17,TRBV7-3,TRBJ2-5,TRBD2,TGTGCCAGCAGCTTAGACGGACTAGCGGGAGTAGGTGAGACCCAGTACTTC,CASSLDGLAGVGETQYF
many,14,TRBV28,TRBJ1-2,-,TGTGCCAGTCATTGGGGGGGAAGAGGAGTTGGCTACACCTTC,CASHWGGRGVGYTF
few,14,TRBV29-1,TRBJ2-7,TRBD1,TGCAGCGTTGAATACGGCAGGGGGTTTAGCGAGCAGTACTTC,CSVEYGRGFSEQYF
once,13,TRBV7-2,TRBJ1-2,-,TGTGCCAGCAGCTTAGTGAATCCCAATGGCTACACCTTC,CASSLVNPNGYTF
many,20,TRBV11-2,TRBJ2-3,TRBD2,TGTGCCAGCAGCTTTTTACGGGTAACCGGGACTAGCGGGAGAAGTGATACGCAGTATTTT,CASSFLRVTGTSGRSDTQYF
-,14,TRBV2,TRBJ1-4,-,TGTGCCAGCAGTGGGCCGGGAACTAATGAAAAACTGTTTTTT,CASSGPGTNEKLFF
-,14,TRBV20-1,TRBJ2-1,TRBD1,TGCAGTGCTATCACAGGGGGCATCTACAATGAGCAGTTCTTC,CSAITGGIYNEQFF
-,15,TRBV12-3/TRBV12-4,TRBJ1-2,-,TGTGCCAGCAGTTTCGGATGGACCTCTAACTATGGCTACACCTTC,CASSFGWTSNYGYTF
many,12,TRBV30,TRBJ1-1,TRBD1,TGTGCCTGGAGCAGGGGGCCCGCTGAAGCTTTCTTT,CAWSRGPAEAFF
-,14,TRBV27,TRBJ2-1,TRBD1,TGTGCCAGCAGTTTGGGCCGGGACAGGGCATCGCAGTTCTTC,CASSLGRDRASQFF
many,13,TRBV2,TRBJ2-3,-,TGTGCCAGCAGTGCGCGGTGGACAGATACGCAGTATTTT,CASSARWTDTQYF
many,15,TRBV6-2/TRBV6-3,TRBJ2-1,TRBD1,TGTGCCAGCAGTCAAGGGACAGGAAACTACAATGAGCAGTTCTTC,CASSQGTGNYNEQFF
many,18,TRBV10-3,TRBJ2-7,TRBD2,TGTGCCATCAGTGCGGAGGGGACTAGCGGGCTTCCGACCTACGAGCAGTACTTC,CAISAEGTSGLPTYEQYF
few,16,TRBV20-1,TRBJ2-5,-,TGCAGTGCTATACAGATCCCCGACAGCGCCCAAGAGACCCAGTACTTC,CSAIQIPDSAQETQYF
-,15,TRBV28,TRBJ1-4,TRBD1,TGTGCCAGCAGTTTGAAGGGGGCCATGAGTGAAAAACTGTTTTTT,CASSLKGAMSEKLFF
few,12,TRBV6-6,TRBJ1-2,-,TGTGCCAGCAGTTACTCGAAACTTGGCTACACCTTC,CASSYSKLGYTF
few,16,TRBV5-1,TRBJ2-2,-,TGCGCCAGCAGCTTGCGGCTTATCGCGGGCACCGGGGAGCTGTTTTTT,CASSLRLIAGTGELFF
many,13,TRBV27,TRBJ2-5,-,TGTGCCAGCAGTTCCCCCGGCGAAGAGACCCAGTACTTC,CASSSPGEETQYF
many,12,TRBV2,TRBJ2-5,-,TGTGCCAGCAGGGCGGCCGTAGAGACCCAGTACTTC,CASRAAVETQYF
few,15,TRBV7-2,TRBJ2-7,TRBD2,TGTGCCAGCAGCTTAGATGCGCGGGAGGGCCCCGAGCAGTACTTC,CASSLDAREGPEQYF